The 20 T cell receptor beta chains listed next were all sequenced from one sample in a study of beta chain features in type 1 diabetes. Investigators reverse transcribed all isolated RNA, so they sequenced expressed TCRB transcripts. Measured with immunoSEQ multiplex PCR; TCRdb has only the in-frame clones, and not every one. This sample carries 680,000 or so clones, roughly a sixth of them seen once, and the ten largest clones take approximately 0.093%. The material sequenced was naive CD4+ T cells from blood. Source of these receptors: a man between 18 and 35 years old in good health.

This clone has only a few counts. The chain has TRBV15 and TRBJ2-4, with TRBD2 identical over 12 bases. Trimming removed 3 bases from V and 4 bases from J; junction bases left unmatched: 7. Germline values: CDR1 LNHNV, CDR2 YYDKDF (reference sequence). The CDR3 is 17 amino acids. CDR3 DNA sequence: TGTGCCACCAGCAGTCAAAGACTAGCGGGGGAAAAAAACATTCAGTACTTC. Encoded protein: CATSSQRLAGEKNIQYF.

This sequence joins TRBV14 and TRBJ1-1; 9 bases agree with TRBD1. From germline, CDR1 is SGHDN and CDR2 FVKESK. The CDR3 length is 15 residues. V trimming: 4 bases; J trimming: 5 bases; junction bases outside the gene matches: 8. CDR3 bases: TGTGCCAGCAGCCGCATACAGGGGGCCTTTACTGAAGCTTTCTTT. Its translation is CASSRIQGAFTEAFF.

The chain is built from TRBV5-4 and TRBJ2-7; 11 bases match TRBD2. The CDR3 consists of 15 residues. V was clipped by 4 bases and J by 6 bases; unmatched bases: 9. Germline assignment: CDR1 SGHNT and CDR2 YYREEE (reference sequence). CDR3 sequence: CASSPSGRIFGEQYF. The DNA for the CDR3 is TGTGCCAGCAGCCCTAGCGGGAGGATTTTCGGCGAGCAGTACTTC.

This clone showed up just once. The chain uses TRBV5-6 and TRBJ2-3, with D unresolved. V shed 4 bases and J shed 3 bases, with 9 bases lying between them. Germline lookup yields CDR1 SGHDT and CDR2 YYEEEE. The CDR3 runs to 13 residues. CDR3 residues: CASSQIGTDTQYF. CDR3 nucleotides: TGTGCCAGCAGCCAAATTGGAACAGATACGCAGTATTTT.

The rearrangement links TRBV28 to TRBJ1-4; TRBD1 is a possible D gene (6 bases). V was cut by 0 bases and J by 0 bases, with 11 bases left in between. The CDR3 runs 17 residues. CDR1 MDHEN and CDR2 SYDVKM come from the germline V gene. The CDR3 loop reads CASSLWDSATTNEKLFF. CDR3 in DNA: TGTGCCAGCAGTTTATGGGACAGTGCAACAACTAATGAAAAACTGTTTTTT.

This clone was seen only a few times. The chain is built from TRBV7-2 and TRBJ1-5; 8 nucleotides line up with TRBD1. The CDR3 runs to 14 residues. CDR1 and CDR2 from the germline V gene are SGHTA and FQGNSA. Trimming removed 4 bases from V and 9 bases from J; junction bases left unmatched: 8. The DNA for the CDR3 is TGTGCCAGCAGCTCGGACAGGGCGGTATCGCCCCAGCATTTT. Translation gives CASSSDRAVSPQHF.

This CDR3 is CASSLMGAKTEAFF. CDR3 nucleotide sequence: TGTGCCAGCAGCTTAATGGGGGCGAAGACTGAAGCTTTCTTT. The chain carries TRBV7-9 and TRBJ1-1, with a tentative D call TRBD1 (6 bases). CDR1 is SEHNR and CDR2 is FQNEAQ in the germline V gene (reference sequence). The CDR3 extends over 14 amino acids. V gave up 2 bases and J gave up 5 bases, with 12 bases separating them. The variable domain in full, completed from reference TRBV7-9 and TRBJ1-1, reads DTGVSQNPRHKITKRGQNVTFRCDPISEHNRLYWYRQTLGQGPEFLTYFQNEAQLEKSRLLSDRFSAERPKGSFSTLEIQRTEQGDSAMYLCASSLMGAKTEAFFGQGTRLTVV.

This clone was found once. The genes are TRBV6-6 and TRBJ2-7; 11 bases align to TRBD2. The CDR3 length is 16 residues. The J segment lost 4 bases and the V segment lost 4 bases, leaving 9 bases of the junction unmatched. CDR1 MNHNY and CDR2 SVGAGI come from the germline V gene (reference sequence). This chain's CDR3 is CASSFSLGTSGYEQYF. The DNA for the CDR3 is TGTGCCAGCAGTTTCAGCCTCGGGACTAGCGGATACGAGCAGTACTTC.

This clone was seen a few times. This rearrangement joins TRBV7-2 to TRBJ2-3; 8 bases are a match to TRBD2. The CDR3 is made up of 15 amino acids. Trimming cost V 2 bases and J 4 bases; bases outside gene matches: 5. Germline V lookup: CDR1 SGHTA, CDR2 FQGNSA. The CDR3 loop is CASSLRTSSSDTQYF. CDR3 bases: TGTGCCAGCAGCTTACGGACTAGCAGTTCAGATACGCAGTATTTT.

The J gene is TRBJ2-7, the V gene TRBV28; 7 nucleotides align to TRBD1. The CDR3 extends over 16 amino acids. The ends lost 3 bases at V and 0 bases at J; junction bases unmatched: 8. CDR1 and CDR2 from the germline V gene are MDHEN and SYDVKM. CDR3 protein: CASSLPGQVSSYEQYF. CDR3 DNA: TGTGCCAGCAGTTTGCCTGGACAGGTCAGCTCCTACGAGCAGTACTTC.

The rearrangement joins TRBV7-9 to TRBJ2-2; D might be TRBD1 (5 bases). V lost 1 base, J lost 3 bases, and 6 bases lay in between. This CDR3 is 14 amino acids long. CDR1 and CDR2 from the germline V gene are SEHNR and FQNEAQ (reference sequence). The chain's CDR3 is CASSLGGDTGELFF. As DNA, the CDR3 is TGTGCCAGCAGCTTAGGGGGCGACACCGGGGAGCTGTTTTTT. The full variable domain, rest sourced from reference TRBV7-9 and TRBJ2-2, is DTGVSQNPRHKITKRGQNVTFRCDPISEHNRLYWYRQTLGQGPEFLTYFQNEAQLEKSRLLSDRFSAERPKGSFSTLEIQRTEQGDSAMYLCASSLGGDTGELFFGEGSRLTVL.

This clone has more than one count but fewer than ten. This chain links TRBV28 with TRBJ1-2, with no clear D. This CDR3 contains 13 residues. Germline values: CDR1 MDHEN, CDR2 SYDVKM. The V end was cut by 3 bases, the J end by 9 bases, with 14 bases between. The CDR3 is CASSFRFYVSYTF. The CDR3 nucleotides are TGTGCCAGCAGTTTCCGATTCTATGTAAGCTACACCTTC.

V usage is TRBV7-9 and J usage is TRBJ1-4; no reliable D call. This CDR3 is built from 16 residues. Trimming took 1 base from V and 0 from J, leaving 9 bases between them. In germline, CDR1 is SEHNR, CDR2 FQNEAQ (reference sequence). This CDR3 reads CASSLGQVATNEKLFF. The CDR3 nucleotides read TGTGCCAGCAGCTTAGGCCAGGTTGCAACTAATGAAAAACTGTTTTTT.

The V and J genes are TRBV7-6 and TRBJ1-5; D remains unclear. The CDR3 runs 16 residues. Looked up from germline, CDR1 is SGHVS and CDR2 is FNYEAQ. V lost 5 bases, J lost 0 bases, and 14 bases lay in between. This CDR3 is CASSPGPSNSNQPQHF. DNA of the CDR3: TGTGCCAGCAGCCCGGGTCCCTCTAATAGCAATCAGCCCCAGCATTTT.

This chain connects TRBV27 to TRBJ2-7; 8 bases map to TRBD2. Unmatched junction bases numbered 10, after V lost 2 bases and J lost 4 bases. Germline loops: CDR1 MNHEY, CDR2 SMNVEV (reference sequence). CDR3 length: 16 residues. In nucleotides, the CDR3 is TGTGCCAGCAGTTTACGGATGGCGGGGGGCGGTTACGAGCAGTACTTC. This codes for CASSLRMAGGGYEQYF.

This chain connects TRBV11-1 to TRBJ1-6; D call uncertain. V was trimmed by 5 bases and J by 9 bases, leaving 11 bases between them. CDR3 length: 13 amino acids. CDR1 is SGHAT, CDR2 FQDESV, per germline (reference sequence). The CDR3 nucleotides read TGTGCCAGCAGCCCCTCAGTGGTTTCACCCCTCCACTTT. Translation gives CASSPSVVSPLHF.

DNA for the CDR3: TGTGCCAGCAGCCCAGGGAGCCAAGAGACCCAGTACTTC. Translation gives CASSPGSQETQYF. This chain uses TRBV7-2 with TRBJ2-5, with D possibly being TRBD1 or TRBD2 (5 bases each). The V end was cut by 5 bases, the J end by 1 base, with 8 bases between. The CDR3 runs to 13 residues. Per germline, CDR1 SGHTA and CDR2 FQGNSA.

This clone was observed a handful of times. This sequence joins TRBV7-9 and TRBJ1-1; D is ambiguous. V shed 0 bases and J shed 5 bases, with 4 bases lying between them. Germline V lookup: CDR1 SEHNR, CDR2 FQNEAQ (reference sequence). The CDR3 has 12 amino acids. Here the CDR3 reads CASSLAGTEAFF. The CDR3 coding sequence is TGTGCCAGCAGCTTAGCGGGGACTGAAGCTTTCTTT. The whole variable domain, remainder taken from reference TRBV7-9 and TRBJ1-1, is DTGVSQNPRHKITKRGQNVTFRCDPISEHNRLYWYRQTLGQGPEFLTYFQNEAQLEKSRLLSDRFSAERPKGSFSTLEIQRTEQGDSAMYLCASSLAGTEAFFGQGTRLTVV.

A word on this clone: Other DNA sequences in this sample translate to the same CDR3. CDR3 nucleotides: TGTGCCAGCAGACATAGCACAGATACGCAGTATTTT. Amino acid sequence: CASRHSTDTQYF. The chain employs TRBV6-5 and TRBJ2-3; no clear D. The CDR3 extends over 12 amino acids. Germline lookup yields CDR1 MNHEY and CDR2 SVGAGI. Trimming pared 6 bases from V and 0 bases from J, leaving 4 bases between.

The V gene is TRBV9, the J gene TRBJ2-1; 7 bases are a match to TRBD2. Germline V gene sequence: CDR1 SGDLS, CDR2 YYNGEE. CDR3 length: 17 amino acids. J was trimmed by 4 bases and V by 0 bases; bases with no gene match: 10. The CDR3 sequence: CASSVGARERWYNEQFF. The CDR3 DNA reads TGTGCCAGCAGCGTAGGAGCGCGGGAGCGGTGGTACAATGAGCAGTTCTTC.